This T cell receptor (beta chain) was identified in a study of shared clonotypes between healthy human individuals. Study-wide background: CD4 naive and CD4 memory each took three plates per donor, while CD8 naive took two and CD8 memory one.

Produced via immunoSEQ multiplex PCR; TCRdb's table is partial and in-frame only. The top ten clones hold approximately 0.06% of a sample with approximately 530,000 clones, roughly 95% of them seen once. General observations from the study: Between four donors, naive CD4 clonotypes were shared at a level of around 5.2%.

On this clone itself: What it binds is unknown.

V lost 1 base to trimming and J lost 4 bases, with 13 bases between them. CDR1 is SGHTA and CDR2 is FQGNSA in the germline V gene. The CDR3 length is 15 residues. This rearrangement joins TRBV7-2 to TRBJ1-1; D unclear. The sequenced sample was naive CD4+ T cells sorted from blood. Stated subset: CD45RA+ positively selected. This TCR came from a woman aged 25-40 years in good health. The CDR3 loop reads CASSLDSMGSTEAFF. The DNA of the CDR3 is TGTGCCAGCAGCTTAGACTCAATGGGGAGCACTGAAGCTTTCTTT.